The 3 T cell receptor beta chains below were found in one sample sequenced in a study of vaccination and CD4 T cells after COVID-19. No antigen has been identified for these receptors. Indicated treatment: roughly ten-day PBMC culture with coronavirus spike peptide pools or control peptides (ViraFEST assay). The assay that was used to sequence DNA from cultured CD4+ T cells was the Oncomine TCR Beta short-read assay. Each CDR3 protein gets one entry after TCRdb re-called the PCR reads with MiXCR. The data contain some 20,000 distinct CDR3 sequences, over 25% of them singletons. The sample comprised cultured CD4+ T cells from blood. The receptor source for this set is a human donor with COVID-19.

The gene calls are TRBV5-4 and TRBJ2-5, with a weak D call TRBD2 (6 bases). V was shortened by 10 bases and J by 2 bases, with 15 bases between the two germline ends. Germline V gene sequence: CDR1 SGHNT, CDR2 YYREEE (reference sequence). The CDR3 consists of 13 residues. As DNA, the CDR3 is TGTGCCGGAGCGACGGGACTTCAAGAGACCCAGTACTTC. Translating it yields CAGATGLQETQYF.

This clonotype has only a few counts. CDR3 region: CATSRGGQGGYEQYF. The CDR3 DNA reads TGTGCCACCAGCAGGGGCGGACAGGGGGGGTACGAGCAGTACTTC. The gene calls are TRBV15 and TRBJ2-7; 10 bases line up with TRBD1. CDR3 length equals 15 residues. Germline lookup yields CDR1 LNHNV and CDR2 YYDKDF (reference sequence). J was trimmed by 4 bases and V by 3 bases; bases with no gene match: 6.

This clonotype is categorized as medium-sized. The chain combines TRBV6-1 with TRBJ1-6, with D perhaps matching TRBD1 (5 bases). Germline CDR1 and CDR2: MNHNS and SASEGT. The CDR3 runs 15 residues. V lost 5 bases and J 10 bases, leaving 18 bases between the germline ends. CDR3 protein: CASSQTGLTGSPLHF. For the CDR3, the DNA is TGTGCCAGCAGTCAAACGGGACTGACCGGGTCACCCCTCCACTTT.